These T cell receptor beta chains were read from a single sample in a study of T cell responses to AZD1222 COVID-19 vaccine. Some clones are missing from TCRdb's copy, which holds only in-frame ones; the method was immunoSEQ multiplex PCR. Seen here are roughly 100,000 clones, 70% to 90% observed once, and the top ten hold roughly 4%. The sample consisted of peripheral blood, taken on day 0 of AZD1222 vaccination. These receptors originate from an adult in good health. The CDR3 runs from the conserved cysteine through the conserved F or W. Fields, in order: V gene, J gene, clone size, D gene, CDR3 DNA, CDR3 protein. D genes are given only for firm matches. The listing skips clone size in some rows; elsewhere it reads once, few, many or a size class.

TRBV7-8	TRBJ2-7	once	TRBD2	TGTGCCAGCAGCCCACGGACTAGCGGGGGGTTCGAGCAGTACTTC	CASSPRTSGGFEQYF
TRBV3-1/TRBV3-2	TRBJ2-3	once	TRBD2	TGTGCCAGCAGCCAAGGAACTAGCGGGGGGCCGGGTACGCAGTATTTT	CASSQGTSGGPGTQYF
TRBV20-1	TRBJ2-7	-	-	TGCAGTGCTCGTCTGCTGGACGAGCAGTACTTC	CSARLLDEQYF
TRBV6-5	TRBJ1-5	-	-	TGTGCCAGCTTTGACAGTTTCTACAATCAGCCCCAGCATTTT	CASFDSFYNQPQHF
TRBV5-1	TRBJ1-2	-	-	TGCGCCAGCACCCCCGCTGGGGGTGACTATGGCTACACCTTC	CASTPAGGDYGYTF
TRBV7-9	TRBJ1-5	few	-	TGTGCCAGCAGCTTTACGGGGCCGGGCAATCAGCCCCAGCATTTT	CASSFTGPGNQPQHF
TRBV4-1	TRBJ2-1	-	TRBD2	TGCGCCAGCAGCCAAATCCCCCCGGGGGGGGTAGGGGAGCAGTTCTTC	CASSQIPPGGVGEQFF
TRBV9	TRBJ2-3	-	-	TGTGCCAGCAGCCTCCCCACCTCGTGGGGGGGGCATCCAGATACGCAGTATTTT	CASSLPTSWGGHPDTQYF
TRBV4-3	TRBJ2-7	-	-	TGCGCCAGCAGCCAAGATAGGTCCCAGAGTCCCTACGAGCAGTACTTC	CASSQDRSQSPYEQYF
TRBV28	TRBJ1-5	-	-	TGTGCCAGCAGTTTTCCGGGATTTAACAATCAGCCCCAGCATTTT	CASSFPGFNNQPQHF
TRBV9	TRBJ1-2	-	TRBD1	TGTGCCAGCAGCCCAGAGACAGGGTTCGGTGGCTACACCTTC	CASSPETGFGGYTF
TRBV28	TRBJ2-2	-	-	TGTGCCAGCAGTTTCAAGGGAGACACCGGGGAGCTGTTTTTT	CASSFKGDTGELFF
TRBV11-2	TRBJ2-3	-	TRBD2	TGTGCCAGCAGCTTGCGGGGGGGGACAACCACAGATACGCAGTATTTT	CASSLRGGTTTDTQYF
TRBV10-2	TRBJ2-1	-	TRBD2	TGCGCCAGCAAAGTAGCGGGGGGGCACAATGAGCAGTTCTTC	CASKVAGGHNEQFF
TRBV29-1	TRBJ1-2	-	TRBD1	TGCAGCGCGGAGACAGGGAACGGCTATGGCTACACCTTC	CSAETGNGYGYTF
TRBV12-5	TRBJ2-7	-	-	TGTGCTAGTGCAACACCGATGGGGGCTTGGGAGCAGTACTTC	CASATPMGAWEQYF
TRBV4-2	TRBJ1-5	-	-	TGTGCCAGCAGCCCTTACGTACAGGATCAGCCCCAGCATTTT	CASSPYVQDQPQHF
TRBV6-5	TRBJ1-6	-	-	TGTGCCAGCAGGAGCTCCTATAATTCACCCCTCCACTTT	CASRSSYNSPLHF
TRBV4-1	TRBJ2-7	-	-	TGCGCCAGCAGCCTCAGCCAGCCGAGCTCCTACGAGCAGTACTTC	CASSLSQPSSYEQYF
TRBV29-1	TRBJ2-3	-	-	TGCAGCGTCCTGGGGGGATTTAGGGCAGATACGCAGTATTTT	CSVLGGFRADTQYF
TRBV10-3	TRBJ2-7	few	TRBD1	TGTGCCATCAGTGGGGGGGACAGGGGGCTAGAGCAGTACTTC	CAISGGDRGLEQYF
TRBV9	TRBJ2-7	-	-	TGTGCCAGCAGCACAGGACTGGCCTCCTACGAGCAGTACTTC	CASSTGLASYEQYF
TRBV2	TRBJ1-4	once	-	TGTGCCAGCAGCCGGGGCTTAAATGAAAAACTGTTTTTT	CASSRGLNEKLFF
TRBV30	TRBJ1-5	-	-	TGTGCCTGGAGGGGCCTGGGCAATCAGCCCCAGCATTTT	CAWRGLGNQPQHF
TRBV30	TRBJ1-2	-	-	TGTGCCTGGAGTGTATTTTTAGCTAACTATGGCTACACCTTC	CAWSVFLANYGYTF
TRBV5-1	TRBJ1-1	-	-	TGCGCCAGCAGCTTGCAAACGGCGAACACTGAAGCTTTCTTT	CASSLQTANTEAFF
TRBV19	TRBJ2-1	-	-	TGTGCCAGTAGCGAAAGTGTATTAAGGTACAATGAGCAGTTCTTC	CASSESVLRYNEQFF
TRBV11-2	TRBJ2-7	-	TRBD1	TGTGCCAGCAGCTTAGATTCGGACAGGTTGAGGACCTACGAGCAGTACTTC	CASSLDSDRLRTYEQYF
TRBV10-1	TRBJ1-5	-	-	TGCGCCAGCAAGAAACAGGCTAGCAATCAGCCCCAGCATTTT	CASKKQASNQPQHF
TRBV11-2	TRBJ2-7	-	-	TGTGCCAGCAGCTTCGCAGGTACCTACGAGCAGTACTTC	CASSFAGTYEQYF
TRBV13	TRBJ1-1	-	-	TGTGCCAGCAGCCATGAGAACTCGGCGGAAGCTTTCTTT	CASSHENSAEAFF
TRBV7-6	TRBJ1-1	once	TRBD1	TGTGCCAGCAGCTTAACAACGGACAGGGGAGCAGGCACTGAAGCTTTCTTT	CASSLTTDRGAGTEAFF
TRBV5-1	TRBJ1-1	-	-	TGCGCCAGCAGCTTGACGCGTGCGACTGAAGCTTTCTTT	CASSLTRATEAFF
TRBV9	TRBJ1-6	-	-	TGTGCCAGCAGCGTAGATGGCTCCTATAATTCACCCCTCCACTTT	CASSVDGSYNSPLHF
TRBV11-1	TRBJ1-2	-	TRBD1	TGTGCCAGCAGCTTAGCGGGCGGACAGGCCGACTATGGCTACACCTTC	CASSLAGGQADYGYTF
TRBV6-1	TRBJ1-2	-	-	TGTGCCAGCAGTGAAAGGGAACCAAGTCCCCGGATCAACGGCTACACCTTC	CASSEREPSPRINGYTF
TRBV11-3	TRBJ2-3	once	TRBD1	TGTGCCAGCAGCTTGGCGGGACAGGGGGCTTATACGCAGTATTTT	CASSLAGQGAYTQYF
TRBV15	TRBJ2-6	-	-	TGTGCCACCAGCAGAGATAGGTCCGGGGCCAACGTCCTGACTTTC	CATSRDRSGANVLTF
TRBV19	TRBJ2-7	-	TRBD2	TGTGCCAGTAGTATTCGGGGGGGGACCTACAACTCCTACGAGCAGTACTTC	CASSIRGGTYNSYEQYF
TRBV12-5	TRBJ2-7	-	-	TGTGCTAGTGTCTCCGGCCGAGGGAGTCACGAGCAGTACTTC	CASVSGRGSHEQYF
TRBV24-1	TRBJ2-3	-	-	TGTGCCACCAGTGATTGGGCAGGGACTAGCACAGATACGCAGTATTTT	CATSDWAGTSTDTQYF
TRBV2	TRBJ1-1	-	-	TGTGCCGGGTGTTCTGGGAACACTGAAGCTTTCTTT	CAGCSGNTEAFF
TRBV29-1	TRBJ2-5	-	TRBD2	TGCAGCGTTGTTAATCCTAGCGGGGGGGATGTAGAGACCCAGTACTTC	CSVVNPSGGDVETQYF
TRBV4-2	TRBJ2-7	-	-	TGTGCCAGCAGCCAAGATAGGGGGGTGGGGGCCTCCGAGCAGTACTTC	CASSQDRGVGASEQYF
TRBV6-5	TRBJ1-3	-	-	TGTGCCATCTCTGGAAACACCATATATTTT	CAISGNTIYF
TRBV5-1	TRBJ1-2	-	TRBD1	TGCGCCAGCAGCTTGGGGGCGCAGGGGGATGGCTACACCTTC	CASSLGAQGDGYTF
TRBV19	TRBJ1-5	-	TRBD1	TGTGCCAGTAGGCTTGGGACAGTCAATCAGCCCCAGCATTTT	CASRLGTVNQPQHF
TRBV10-3	TRBJ2-7	-	-	TGTGCCATCAGTGAGGCCGGCCTGGTGGGACCGACCTCCTACGAGCAGTACTTC	CAISEAGLVGPTSYEQYF
TRBV30	TRBJ2-3	-	TRBD2	TGTGCCTGGGGACAAATAGCGGGGGGGCTGAATACGCAGTATTTT	CAWGQIAGGLNTQYF
TRBV6-5	TRBJ1-5	-	-	TGTGCCAGCAGTTACTCGTTAGAGGGCAATCAGCCCCAGCATTTT	CASSYSLEGNQPQHF
TRBV11-3	TRBJ2-2	-	-	TGTGCCAGCAGCTTAGAAGTGAACACCGGGGAGCTGTTTTTT	CASSLEVNTGELFF
TRBV27	TRBJ2-6	-	-	TGTGCCAGCAGTTTATGGGGATCTGGGGCCAACGTCCTGACTTTC	CASSLWGSGANVLTF
TRBV6-5	TRBJ1-1	-	-	TGTGCCAGCAGTTACGGGGGGGTTAACACTGAAGCTTTCTTT	CASSYGGVNTEAFF
TRBV2	TRBJ1-4	-	-	TGTGCCAGCATACCGGGACGTAGTTTGGAAAAACTGTTTTTT	CASIPGRSLEKLFF
TRBV28	TRBJ1-5	few	TRBD1	TGTGCCACCTCCGACAGGGGAAGTCAGCCCCAGCATTTT	CATSDRGSQPQHF